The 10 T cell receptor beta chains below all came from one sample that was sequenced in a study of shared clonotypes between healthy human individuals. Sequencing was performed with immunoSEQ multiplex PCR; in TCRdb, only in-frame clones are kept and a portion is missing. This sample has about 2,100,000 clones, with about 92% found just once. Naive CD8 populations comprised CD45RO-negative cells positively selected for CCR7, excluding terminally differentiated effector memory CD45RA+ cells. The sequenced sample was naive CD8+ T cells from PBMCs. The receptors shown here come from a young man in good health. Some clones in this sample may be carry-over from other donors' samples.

This CDR3 is CASSLSWGSPINQPQHF. The CDR3 DNA is TGTGCCAGCAGTTTAAGCTGGGGATCCCCCATCAATCAGCCCCAGCATTTT. This chain joins TRBV28 and TRBJ1-5; D unclear. Germline V gives CDR1 MDHEN, CDR2 SYDVKM. The CDR3 covers 17 residues. The V and J ends lost 2 bases and 3 bases respectively, with 17 bases between them.

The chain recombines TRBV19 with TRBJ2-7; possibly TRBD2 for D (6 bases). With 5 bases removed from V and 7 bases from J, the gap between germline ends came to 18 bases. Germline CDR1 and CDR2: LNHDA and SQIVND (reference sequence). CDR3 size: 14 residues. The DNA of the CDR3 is TGTGCCAGTAGTTTTTTATCGGGAGTAAGGGAGCAGTACTTC. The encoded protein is CASSFLSGVREQYF.

For the CDR3, the DNA is TGTGCCTCCGCTCGGGGGGGGCATGAGCAGTTCTTC. Translation: CASARGGHEQFF. V gene TRBV27 combines with J gene TRBJ2-1, with TRBD2 matching 8 bases. The CDR3 consists of 12 residues. The V and J ends lost 11 bases and 8 bases, in that order; junction bases with no gene match: 8. CDR1 is MNHEY and CDR2 is SMNVEV in the germline V gene (reference sequence).

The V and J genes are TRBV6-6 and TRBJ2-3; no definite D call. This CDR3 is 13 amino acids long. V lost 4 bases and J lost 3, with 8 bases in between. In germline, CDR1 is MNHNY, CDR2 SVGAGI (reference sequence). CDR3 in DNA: TGTGCCAGCAGTTCTTCCTGGACAGATACGCAGTATTTT. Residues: CASSSSWTDTQYF.

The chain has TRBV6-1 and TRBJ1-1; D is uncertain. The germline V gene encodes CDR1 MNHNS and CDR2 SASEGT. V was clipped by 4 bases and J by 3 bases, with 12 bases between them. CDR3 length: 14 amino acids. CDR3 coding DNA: TGTGCCAGCAGTGTCTCGACGGAGGACACTGAAGCTTTCTTT. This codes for CASSVSTEDTEAFF.

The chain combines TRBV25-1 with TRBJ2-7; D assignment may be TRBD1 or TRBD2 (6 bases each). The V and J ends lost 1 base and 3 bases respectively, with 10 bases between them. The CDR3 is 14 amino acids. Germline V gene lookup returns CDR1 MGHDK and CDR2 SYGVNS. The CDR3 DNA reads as TGTGCCAGCAGTGAATGGGGGGCCGACTACGAGCAGTACTTC. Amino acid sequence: CASSEWGADYEQYF.

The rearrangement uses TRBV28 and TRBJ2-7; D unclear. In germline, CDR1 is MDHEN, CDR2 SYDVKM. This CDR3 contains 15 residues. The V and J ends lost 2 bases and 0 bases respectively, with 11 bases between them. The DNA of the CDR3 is TGTGCCAGCAGTTTAATGTTCATGTCCTCCTACGAGCAGTACTTC. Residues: CASSLMFMSSYEQYF.

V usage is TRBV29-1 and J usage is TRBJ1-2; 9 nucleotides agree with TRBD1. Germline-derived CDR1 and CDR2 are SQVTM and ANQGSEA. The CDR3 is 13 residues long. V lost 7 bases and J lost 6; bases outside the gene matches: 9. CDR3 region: CSGTGGGINGYTF. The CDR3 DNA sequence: TGCAGCGGAACAGGGGGCGGTATAAATGGCTACACCTTC.

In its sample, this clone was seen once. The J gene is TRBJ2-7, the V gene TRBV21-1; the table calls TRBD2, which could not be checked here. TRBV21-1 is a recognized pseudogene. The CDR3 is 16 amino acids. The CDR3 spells CASSKLSLAVSYEQYF. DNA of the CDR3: TGTGCCAGCAGCAAATTGTCGCTAGCGGTTTCCTACGAGCAGTACTTC.

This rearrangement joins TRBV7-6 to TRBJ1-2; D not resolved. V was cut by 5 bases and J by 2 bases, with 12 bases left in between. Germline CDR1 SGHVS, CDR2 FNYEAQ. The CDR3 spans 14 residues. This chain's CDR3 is CASSDRQGNYGYTF. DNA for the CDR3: TGTGCCAGCAGCGACCGACAAGGGAACTATGGCTACACCTTC.